The 23 T cell receptor beta chains given below trace back to one sample, sequenced in a study of cytomegalovirus exposure and HLA in healthy donors. With 60 Vbeta and 13 Jbeta primers, the PCR was carried out. Sequencing was performed with immunoSEQ multiplex PCR; in TCRdb, only in-frame clones are kept and a portion is missing. The data show approximately 110,000 clones, with about 80% seen just once and approximately 2.8% held by the top ten. The material sequenced was PBMCs. All receptors come from a middle-aged woman in good health and CMV-seronegative.

Here the CDR3 reads CASSIVLGTNEQFF. CDR3 nucleotide sequence: TGCGCCAGCAGCATCGTCCTCGGGACTAATGAGCAGTTCTTC. The rearrangement links TRBV5-1 to TRBJ2-1; TRBD2 is a possible D gene (6 bases). Between the trimmed V and J ends, which lost 4 bases and 7 bases, there was a span of 15 bases. The CDR3 length is 14 residues. The germline CDR1 and CDR2 sequences are SGHRS and YFSETQ.

V gene TRBV30 combines with J gene TRBJ2-7, with D possibly being TRBD1 (6 bases). The V gene lost 0 bases and the J gene lost 3 bases, with 9 bases spanning the gap. This CDR3 is 13 amino acids long. Germline V gene data show CDR1 as GTSNPN and CDR2 as SVGIG (reference sequence). CDR3 sequence (DNA): TGTGCCTGGAGTGTAAACAGGGACTACGAGCAGTACTTC. Its protein product is CAWSVNRDYEQYF.

This clone has only one observation. The chain couples TRBV4-2 to TRBJ1-2; a possible D gene is TRBD1 (5 bases). With 3 bases removed from V and 2 bases from J, the gap between germline ends came to 10 bases. The CDR3 contains 14 residues. Germline values: CDR1 LGHNA, CDR2 YNFKEQ. CDR3 in DNA: TGTGCCAGCAGCCAGCGGGACGGCAACTATGGCTACACCTTC. It is translated as CASSQRDGNYGYTF.

The rearrangement joins TRBV7-9 to TRBJ2-2, with 12 bases that match TRBD2. CDR1 is SEHNR and CDR2 is FQNEAQ in the germline V gene (reference sequence). Trimming at V came to 5 bases and at J to 6 bases, leaving 4 bases not matched to a gene. This CDR3 comprises 15 residues. The CDR3 reads CASSLGLAGSGELFF. The CDR3 DNA sequence: TGTGCCAGCAGCCTCGGACTAGCGGGGTCCGGGGAGCTGTTTTTT.

V usage is TRBV9 and J usage is TRBJ1-6; D may be TRBD1 (5 bases). V lost 0 bases, J lost 14 bases, and 15 bases lay in between. The CDR3 contains 14 residues. CDR1 is SGDLS and CDR2 is YYNGEE in the germline V gene. The CDR3 region is CASSVDSQRGSLHF. CDR3 DNA sequence: TGTGCCAGCAGCGTAGACAGCCAAAGGGGATCCCTCCACTTT.

This clone was seen only once. The chain links TRBV27 to TRBJ2-5, with D possibly matching TRBD2 (6 bases). V was clipped by 1 base and J by 5 bases, with 14 bases between them. This CDR3 comprises 15 residues. Germline values: CDR1 MNHEY, CDR2 SMNVEV (reference sequence). CDR3 nucleotides: TGTGCCAGCAGTTTATGGCAGGGAGGCATTGAGACCCAGTACTTC. This encodes CASSLWQGGIETQYF.

This chain uses TRBV7-2 with TRBJ1-4; weak D call: TRBD1 (5 bases). Germline assignment: CDR1 SGHTA and CDR2 FQGNSA. The V gene lost 4 bases and the J gene lost 3 bases, with 15 bases spanning the gap. This CDR3 has 16 amino acids. CDR3 region: CASSSFPRGANEKLFF. The CDR3 DNA is TGTGCCAGCAGCTCGTTCCCCCGGGGGGCTAATGAAAAACTGTTTTTT.

The chain uses TRBV27 and TRBJ2-7, with a weak D call TRBD1 (7 bases). With 0 bases removed from V and 5 bases from J, the gap between germline ends came to 11 bases. Germline CDR1 is MNHEY and CDR2 is SMNVEV (reference sequence). The CDR3 is made up of 14 amino acids. CDR3 protein: CASSLSGGQNEQYF. In DNA, the CDR3 is TGTGCCAGCAGTTTATCCGGGGGACAGAACGAGCAGTACTTC.

The rearrangement links TRBV6-1 to TRBJ2-5; possible D gene TRBD2, 6 bases. Germline V gene lookup returns CDR1 MNHNS and CDR2 SASEGT. The CDR3 loop spans 11 amino acids. V was trimmed by 10 bases and J by 2 bases, leaving 8 bases between them. DNA for the CDR3: TGTGCCACCGGGAGACAAGAGACCCAGTACTTC. It translates to CATGRQETQYF.

This chain links TRBV30 with TRBJ2-3, with 8 bases fitting TRBD1. The length of the CDR3 is 13 residues. CDR1 is GTSNPN and CDR2 is SVGIG in the germline V gene (reference sequence). After removal of 8 bases from V and 4 bases from J, the junction contained 8 bases not matched to a gene. CDR3 in DNA: TGTGCCCGCAGAGGACAGGGCGCAGATACGCAGTATTTT. As protein: CARRGQGADTQYF.

The chain has TRBV6-1 and TRBJ2-4; 9 nucleotides match TRBD1. With V trimmed by 6 bases and J by 8 bases, 2 bases remained unmatched. The CDR3 spans 12 residues. The germline V gene has CDR1 MNHNS and CDR2 SASEGT. The CDR3 spells CASRGQGHIQYF. The CDR3 bases are TGTGCCAGCAGGGGACAGGGTCACATTCAGTACTTC.

V usage is TRBV7-8 and J usage is TRBJ2-1; a weak D match, TRBD2 (5 bases). Germline V CDR1 and CDR2: SGHVS, FQNEAQ. The germline V and J ends were trimmed by 5 bases and 0 bases, with 14 bases remaining between them. The CDR3 sequence is 16 residues long. For the CDR3, the DNA is TGTGCCAGCAGCCCGCAAAGCGGACGCTCCTACAATGAGCAGTTCTTC. Its translation: CASSPQSGRSYNEQFF. The full variable domain, completed using reference TRBV7-8 and TRBJ2-1, is GAGVSQSPRYKVAKRGQDVALRCDPISGHVSLFWYQQALGQGPEFLTYFQNEAQLDKSGLPSDRFFAERPEGSVSTLKIQRTQQEDSAVYLCASSPQSGRSYNEQFFGPGTRLTVL.

In regard to this clone: An end of the junction does not agree with germline; a read error may underlie this. The chain carries TRBV7-9 and TRBJ1-4; tentatively, D is TRBD1 (6 bases). Germline assignment: CDR1 SEHNR and CDR2 FQNEAQ (reference sequence). The length of the CDR3 is 15 residues. The CDR3 DNA is TGTTCCAGCAGCCACCGGGACAATACTAATGAAAAACTGTTTTTT. Residues: CSSSHRDNTNEKLFF.

J is TRBJ2-3 and V is TRBV28; D possibly corresponds to TRBD1 (6 bases). V was trimmed by 4 bases and J by 6 bases, leaving 20 bases between them. There are 16 residues in the CDR3. CDR1 is MDHEN and CDR2 is SYDVKM in the germline V gene. CDR3 amino acids: CASSSPNWPGADTQYF. Here the CDR3 DNA reads TGTGCCAGCAGTTCTCCAAACTGGCCAGGGGCGGATACGCAGTATTTT. Full variable domain (outside the CDR3, taken from reference TRBV28 and TRBJ2-3): DVKVTQSSRYLVKRTGEKVFLECVQDMDHENMFWYRQDPGLGLRLIYFSYDVKMKEKGDIPEGYSVSREKKERFSLILESASTNQTSMYLCASSSPNWPGADTQYFGPGTRLTVL.

V usage is TRBV5-4 and J usage is TRBJ2-3; 12 bases map to TRBD2. The CDR3 runs 18 residues. The germline CDR1 and CDR2 sequences are SGHNT and YYREEE (reference sequence). V lost 4 bases to trimming and J lost 3 bases; unmatched junction nucleotides: 12. CDR3 amino acids: CASSPGGVTSGRTDTQYF. As DNA, the CDR3 is TGTGCCAGCAGCCCGGGTGGTGTTACTAGCGGGAGGACAGATACGCAGTATTTT.

V is TRBV28 and J is TRBJ1-5, with D perhaps TRBD1 (6 bases). V was pared by 5 bases and J by 0 bases, with 14 bases between. Germline V gene sequence: CDR1 MDHEN, CDR2 SYDVKM. The CDR3 extends over 16 amino acids. CDR3 protein: CASSRQVGSSNQPQHF. CDR3 nucleotide sequence: TGTGCCAGCAGTCGACAGGTAGGGAGTAGCAATCAGCCCCAGCATTTT.

The chain has TRBV4-3 and TRBJ2-7, with TRBD1 identical over 7 bases. The CDR3 length is 16 residues. V was pared by 4 bases and J by 5 bases, with 14 bases of the junction left unmatched. Germline-derived CDR1 and CDR2 are LGHNA and YSLEER. The CDR3 nucleotides read TGCGCCAGCAGCCTCGATCTGCAGGGGGATGGCAACGAGCAGTACTTC. It is translated as CASSLDLQGDGNEQYF.

This chain uses TRBV7-9 with TRBJ2-5, with a weak D call TRBD2 (7 bases). The CDR3 is 15 residues long. Germline V gene lookup returns CDR1 SEHNR and CDR2 FQNEAQ (reference sequence). Deletions cut 0 bases from V and 4 bases from J, with 12 bases between. CDR3 in DNA: TGTGCCAGCAGCTTAGCGAAGGGGGGGCTAGAGACCCAGTACTTC. This translates into CASSLAKGGLETQYF.

This sequence joins TRBV19 and TRBJ2-1; 9 nucleotides line up with TRBD2. Looked up from germline, CDR1 is LNHDA and CDR2 is SQIVND (reference sequence). The CDR3 is made up of 15 amino acids. V lost 4 bases to trimming and J lost 6 bases; unmatched junction nucleotides: 7. The CDR3 is CASSTMLAGSNEQFF. CDR3 DNA sequence: TGTGCCAGTAGTACCATGCTAGCGGGGAGCAATGAGCAGTTCTTC.

Worth noting for this clone: Other nucleotide sequences from this sample produce the same CDR3. The chain uses TRBV5-6 and TRBJ1-2; a weak D match, TRBD1 (5 bases). V lost 1 base and J lost 5, with 6 bases in between. The CDR3 runs 12 residues. From germline, CDR1 is SGHDT and CDR2 YYEEEE. The CDR3 nucleotides are TGTGCCAGCAGCTTGACAGGATATGGCTACACCTTC. It is translated as CASSLTGYGYTF.

This chain uses TRBV12-5 with TRBJ2-2, with a possible D match to TRBD2 (5 bases). The CDR3 sequence is 16 residues long. V was clipped by 5 bases and J by 4 bases, with 17 bases between them. From germline, CDR1 is LGHNT and CDR2 FRNRAP. This chain's CDR3 is CASGPGYSEGTGELFF. The DNA of the CDR3 is TGTGCTAGTGGTCCGGGGTACTCCGAGGGCACCGGGGAGCTGTTTTTT.

V gene TRBV7-9 combines with J gene TRBJ2-4; possible D gene TRBD2, 5 bases. V dropped 6 bases and J dropped 8 bases, with 26 bases sitting between them. Germline CDR1 and CDR2: SEHNR and FQNEAQ (reference sequence). The CDR3 covers 17 residues. CDR3 loop: CASRYYTPGRIGDIQYF. The CDR3 nucleotides are TGTGCCAGCAGATATTACACCCCTGGACGGATCGGGGACATTCAGTACTTC. The full variable domain, its missing parts supplied by reference TRBV7-9 and TRBJ2-4, is DTGVSQNPRHKITKRGQNVTFRCDPISEHNRLYWYRQTLGQGPEFLTYFQNEAQLEKSRLLSDRFSAERPKGSFSTLEIQRTEQGDSAMYLCASRYYTPGRIGDIQYFGAGTRLSVL.

This rearrangement joins TRBV19 to TRBJ1-4; no clear D gene. With 4 bases removed from V and 5 bases from J, the gap between germline ends came to 14 bases. Germline loops: CDR1 LNHDA, CDR2 SQIVND (reference sequence). The length of the CDR3 is 15 residues. DNA for the CDR3: TGTGCCAGTAGTAATAATCGGGAGGAGAATGAAAAACTGTTTTTT. Its protein is CASSNNREENEKLFF.